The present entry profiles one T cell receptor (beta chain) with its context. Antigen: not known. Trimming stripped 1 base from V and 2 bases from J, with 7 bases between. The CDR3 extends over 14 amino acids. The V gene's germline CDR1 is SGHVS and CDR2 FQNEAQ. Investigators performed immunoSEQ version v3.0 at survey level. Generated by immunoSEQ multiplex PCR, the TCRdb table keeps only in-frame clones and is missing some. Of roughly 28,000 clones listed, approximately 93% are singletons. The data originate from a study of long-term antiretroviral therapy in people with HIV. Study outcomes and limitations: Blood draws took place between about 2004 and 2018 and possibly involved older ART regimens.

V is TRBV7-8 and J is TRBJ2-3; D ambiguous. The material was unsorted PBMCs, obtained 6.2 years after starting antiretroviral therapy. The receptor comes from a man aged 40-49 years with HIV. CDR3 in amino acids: CASSLETSTDTQYF. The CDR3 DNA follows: TGTGCCAGCAGCTTAGAAACTTCCACAGATACGCAGTATTTT.